These 22 T cell receptor beta chains were all obtained from the same sample, sequenced in a study of blood T cell repertoires in COVID-19. Only in-frame clones appear in the TCRdb table, and some are missing; sequencing was by immunoSEQ multiplex PCR. The sample lists over 200,000 clones, about 93% occurring once. Sequencing was carried out using peripheral blood. These receptors originate from a man in his sixties with COVID-19, enrolled during active disease.

The chain joins TRBV3-1 (or the pseudogene TRBV3-2) to TRBJ1-6; D unclear. Germline CDR1 is LGHDT and CDR2 is YNNKEL (reference sequence). The V end lost 2 bases, the J end lost 7 bases, and 15 bases lay between the germline ends. The CDR3 spans 16 residues. The CDR3 is CASSQQYTRGNSPLHF. CDR3 in DNA: TGTGCCAGCAGCCAACAATACACTCGAGGGAATTCACCCCTCCACTTT.

The V call is TRBV7-9, the J call TRBJ2-1; D unclear. The V end was cut by 5 bases, the J end by 2 bases, with 7 bases between. The germline V gene has CDR1 SEHNR and CDR2 FQNEAQ (reference sequence). This CDR3 is 13 amino acids long. The DNA of the CDR3 is TGTGCCAGCAGCCAAGAGGCCTACAATGAGCAGTTCTTC. Its protein product is CASSQEAYNEQFF.

The genes are TRBV5-6 and TRBJ2-7; possibly TRBD2 for D (5 bases). Trimming left V 1 base short and J 5 bases short, with 19 bases between. CDR1 and CDR2 from the germline V gene are SGHDT and YYEEEE. This CDR3 is 16 amino acids long. CDR3 nucleotides: TGTGCCAGCAGCTTGTTCCGGCGGGCCGACTCTGACGAGCAGTACTTC. Residues: CASSLFRRADSDEQYF.

The chain is built from TRBV19 and TRBJ1-2; D is unresolved. Germline CDR1 and CDR2: LNHDA and SQIVND (reference sequence). The CDR3 covers 14 residues. Trimming shortened V by 3 bases and J by 3 bases, and 11 bases separated the two germline ends. The CDR3 coding sequence is TGTGCCAGTAGTATGCAGAGGGAGCACTATGGCTACACCTTC. Its translation is CASSMQREHYGYTF.

This rearrangement joins TRBV5-1 to TRBJ2-2, with TRBD1 identical over 8 bases. The CDR3 is made up of 16 amino acids. Germline assignment: CDR1 SGHRS and CDR2 YFSETQ. Trimming took 3 bases from V and 5 from J; bases not matched to a gene: 9. The DNA for the CDR3 is TGCGCCAGCAGCTCGCAGGGGGCTGGGTGGACCGGGGAGCTGTTTTTT. It is translated as CASSSQGAGWTGELFF.

The rearrangement uses TRBV27 and TRBJ1-4; TRBD1 might be the D (6 bases). This CDR3 spans 16 amino acids. Trimming stripped 6 bases from V and 8 bases from J, with 22 bases between. CDR1 is MNHEY, CDR2 SMNVEV, per germline (reference sequence). The CDR3: CASSNFDRTHKEKLFF. The CDR3 DNA sequence: TGTGCCAGCAGCAACTTTGACAGGACCCACAAGGAAAAACTGTTTTTT.

The sample holds one count of this clone. This chain links TRBV5-1 with TRBJ2-1, with a possible D match to TRBD1 (5 bases). Germline V CDR1 and CDR2: SGHRS, YFSETQ. The CDR3 loop spans 15 amino acids. Trimming removed 2 bases at V and 1 base at J, with 10 bases between. CDR3 DNA sequence: TGCGCCAGCAGCTTAACAGGTAATTCCTACAATGAGCAGTTCTTC. Residues: CASSLTGNSYNEQFF.

The rearrangement links TRBV2 to TRBJ2-2; TRBD2 matches 9 bases. The CDR3 totals 14 residues. Germline V lookup: CDR1 SNHLY, CDR2 FYNNEI. CDR3 nucleotide sequence: TGTGCTACGCGACTAGCGGCTCTCACCGGGGAGCTGTTTTTT. As protein: CATRLAALTGELFF. The full variable domain, its missing parts supplied by reference TRBV2 and TRBJ2-2, is EPEVTQTPSHQVTQMGQEVILRCVPISNHLYFYWYRQILGQKVEFLVSFYNNEISEKSEIFDDQFSVERPDGSNFTLKIRSTKLEDSAMYFCATRLAALTGELFFGEGSRLTVL.

The sample holds one count of this clone. The V gene is TRBV11-2, the J gene TRBJ2-1; 12 bases agree with TRBD2. With 5 bases clipped from V and 0 bases from J, the junction kept 11 bases outside the gene matches. From germline, CDR1 is SGHAT and CDR2 FQNNGV. CDR3 length: 19 residues. The CDR3 sequence: CASSQSWLAGGSSYNEQFF. DNA for the CDR3: TGTGCCAGCAGCCAGAGCTGGCTAGCGGGGGGGAGCTCCTACAATGAGCAGTTCTTC.

The chain employs TRBV7-9 and TRBJ2-7, with D unresolved. Deletions cut 1 base from V and 0 bases from J, with 7 bases between. CDR1 and CDR2 (germline): SEHNR, FQNEAQ (reference sequence). This CDR3 region has 14 residues. This CDR3 reads CASSLGHGSYEQYF. The CDR3 DNA follows: TGTGCCAGCAGCTTAGGACATGGCTCCTACGAGCAGTACTTC.

V and J are TRBV27 and TRBJ2-6; a weak D match, TRBD1 (5 bases). Germline loops: CDR1 MNHEY, CDR2 SMNVEV (reference sequence). V dropped 1 base and J dropped 4 bases, with 14 bases sitting between them. This CDR3 comprises 17 residues. The CDR3 nucleotides are TGTGCCAGCAGTTTATTAGGTCAGGGAAGGGGGGCCAACGTCCTGACTTTC. Amino acids: CASSLLGQGRGANVLTF.

The chain has TRBV6-4 and TRBJ2-1; possible D gene TRBD2, 5 bases. Deletions cut 4 bases from V and 6 bases from J, with 16 bases between. Germline CDR1 MRHNA, CDR2 SNTAGT. The CDR3 sequence is 15 residues long. CDR3 coding DNA: TGTGCCAGCAGTGCCCACCCGGGAAAAGTCAATGAGCAGTTCTTC. It is translated as CASSAHPGKVNEQFF.

This clone was seen just once. This chain uses TRBV12-3 or TRBV12-4 with TRBJ2-7; D unclear. This CDR3 contains 13 residues. V was shortened by 5 bases and J by 2 bases, with 10 bases between the two germline ends. CDR3 DNA: TGTGCCAGCAGTCGACGGGTCCCCTACGAGCAGTACTTC. Its translation is CASSRRVPYEQYF.

The chain has TRBV30 and TRBJ2-2, with TRBD1 as a possible D gene (5 bases). CDR3 size: 15 residues. V was pared by 0 bases and J by 4 bases, with 12 bases between. Germline CDR1 GTSNPN, CDR2 SVGIG (reference sequence). CDR3 coding DNA: TGTGCCTGGAGTGTATCAGGGCGGTTCACCGGGGAGCTGTTTTTT. Residues: CAWSVSGRFTGELFF.

V and J are TRBV27 and TRBJ2-2; 7 bases map to TRBD2. The CDR3 runs to 15 residues. The V segment lost 2 bases and the J segment 4 bases; nucleotides outside the gene matches: 4. The germline gives CDR1 MNHEY, CDR2 SMNVEV (reference sequence). The CDR3 coding sequence is TGTGCCAGCAGTTTACAGGGCGGGAGCACCGGGGAGCTGTTTTTT. Translation: CASSLQGGSTGELFF.

This clone showed up just once. The genes are TRBV5-5 and TRBJ2-7; D is uncertain. Deletions cut 0 bases from V and 1 base from J, with 14 bases between. There are 16 residues in the CDR3. Germline values: CDR1 SGHKS, CDR2 YYEKEE (reference sequence). The CDR3 region is CASSLAAGYSSYEQYF. CDR3 bases: TGTGCCAGCAGCTTGGCAGCCGGGTATAGTTCCTACGAGCAGTACTTC.

Concerning this clone itself: A read error may account for a junction end that differs from germline. The CDR3 spells CASSLDNSGRRSF. The CDR3 coding sequence is TGTGCCAGCAGCTTAGATAATAGCGGGAGAAGGTCCTTC. The V call is TRBV7-2, the J call TRBJ2-7; 9 nucleotides agree with TRBD2. This CDR3 spans 13 amino acids. Per the germline V gene, CDR1 is SGHTA and CDR2 is FQGNSA.

The CDR3 DNA reads TGCGCCAGCAGTCCGCCCAGGGCTCCCGGGGAGCTGTTTTTT. Its translation is CASSPPRAPGELFF. The chain couples TRBV23-1 to TRBJ2-2, with a tentative D call TRBD1 (5 bases). TRBV23-1 belongs to the ORF category, with a function that is uncertain. Trimming removed 4 bases at V and 6 bases at J, with 12 bases between. CDR3 length: 14 residues.

This sequence joins TRBV19 and TRBJ1-2, with a tentative D call TRBD1 (5 bases). The CDR3 has 13 amino acids. V shed 7 bases and J shed 2 bases, with 11 bases lying between them. Germline V gives CDR1 LNHDA, CDR2 SQIVND (reference sequence). The CDR3 bases are TGTGCCAGTAACACCGGGGGGAACTATGGCTACACCTTC. Encoded protein: CASNTGGNYGYTF.

Comment on this clone: This sample includes further DNA sequences coding for the same CDR3. This sequence joins TRBV28 and TRBJ1-5; D is unresolved. The germline gives CDR1 MDHEN, CDR2 SYDVKM. This CDR3 is 15 amino acids long. V lost 3 bases and J 0 bases, leaving 9 bases between the germline ends. DNA of the CDR3: TGTGCCAGCAGTTTGAGAGGTTATAGCAATCAGCCCCAGCATTTT. Translating it yields CASSLRGYSNQPQHF.

The V gene is TRBV11-2, the J gene TRBJ2-7; D not certain. V shed 4 bases and J shed 6 bases, with 16 bases lying between them. CDR1 and CDR2 from the germline V gene are SGHAT and FQNNGV. The CDR3 has 14 residues. CDR3 sequence reads: CASSSSIVSGEQYF. CDR3 DNA sequence: TGTGCCAGCAGCTCGAGTATTGTTTCGGGCGAGCAGTACTTC.

This chain joins TRBV6-5 and TRBJ1-4; tentative D call: TRBD1 (5 bases). The CDR3 is made up of 15 amino acids. Germline CDR1 is MNHEY and CDR2 is SVGAGI. Deletions cut 5 bases from V and 4 bases from J, with 14 bases between. This chain's CDR3 is CASSSLGGVNEKLFF. CDR3 nucleotide sequence: TGTGCCAGCAGTAGCCTCGGGGGGGTTAATGAAAAACTGTTTTTT.